The TCR beta chain described here comes from a study of CD8 T cells in ankylosing spondylitis. Study outcomes and limitations: Made up of about eight highly homologous variants, a TCR beta motif appeared characteristic of ankylosing spondylitis blood.

TCRdb recomputed calls from the 5' RACE reads with MiXCR, one row per CDR3 protein. The sample consists of around 770,000 distinct CDR3 sequences, under 20% of them appearing once. This clonotype has a handful of counts. The antigen remains unidentified. Trimming shortened V by 2 bases and J by 3 bases, and 15 bases separated the two germline ends. The CDR3 is made up of 16 amino acids. Germline V gives CDR1 MNHEY, CDR2 SMNVEV (reference sequence). The V call is TRBV27, the J call TRBJ2-3; a possible D gene is TRBD2 (7 bases). This TCR derives from a male donor with ankylosing spondylitis. The specimen was blood, either unsorted or a sorted T cell fraction (not recorded which). This CDR3 reads CASSLRWGGRTDTQYF. CDR3 coding DNA: TGTGCCAGCAGTTTAAGGTGGGGGGGCAGAACAGATACGCAGTATTTT.